Following are 28 T cell receptor beta chains from one sample sequenced in a study of vaccination effects on CD4 cells after COVID-19. Here immunoSEQ multiplex PCR was the method, and the copy in TCRdb shows in-frame clones only, minus some. The table records nearly 45,000 clones, around 70% of them present only once. Isolation of CD4+ T cells took place after 10 days of culture. Each participant was administered two doses of either the BNT162b2 or the mRNA-1273 vaccine. The antigens of these receptors remain unknown. The specimen comprised CD4+ T cells from PBMCs cultured without peptide, sampled after COVID-19 vaccination. The receptors stem from a human donor who received a COVID-19 vaccine.

J is TRBJ2-5 and V is TRBV7-2; 9 nucleotides line up with TRBD2. The V gene's germline CDR1 is SGHTA and CDR2 FQGNSA. This CDR3 spans 15 amino acids. Unmatched junction bases numbered 11, after V lost 5 bases and J lost 7 bases. The CDR3 loop is CASSLGYRREGTQYF. The CDR3 coding sequence is TGTGCCAGCAGCCTTGGTTATAGGCGGGAGGGGACCCAGTACTTC.

J is TRBJ1-1 and V is TRBV9; tentatively, D is TRBD1 (5 bases). The germline CDR1 and CDR2 sequences are SGDLS and YYNGEE. V shed 1 base and J shed 10 bases, with 23 bases lying between them. The CDR3 is 16 residues long. This chain's CDR3 is CASSVWDRDGYKGAFF. The CDR3 DNA is TGTGCCAGCAGCGTATGGGACCGAGACGGTTATAAGGGAGCTTTCTTT.

The chain has TRBV12-3 or TRBV12-4 and TRBJ2-3; TRBD1 might be the D (6 bases). V was pared by 7 bases and J by 4 bases, with 12 bases between. This CDR3 region has 13 residues. The CDR3 nucleotides read TGTGCCAGCAATAGGGGGTTCGCAGATACGCAGTATTTT. This encodes CASNRGFADTQYF.

The V call is TRBV24-1, the J call TRBJ2-3; D is unresolved. V shed 4 bases and J shed 10 bases, with 14 bases lying between them. Germline V gene lookup returns CDR1 KGHDR and CDR2 SFDVKD. The length of the CDR3 is 13 residues. CDR3 residues: CATSDALMGPQYF. The CDR3 DNA reads as TGTGCCACCAGTGACGCTCTAATGGGCCCGCAGTATTTT.

This chain connects TRBV5-1 to TRBJ1-6; D is undetermined. Trimming took off 1 base at V and 0 bases at J, with 5 bases between the two ends. Germline assignment: CDR1 SGHRS and CDR2 YFSETQ. The CDR3 consists of 15 residues. For the CDR3, the DNA is TGCGCCAGCAGCTTGTTAAGCTCCTATAATTCACCCCTCCACTTT. The encoded protein is CASSLLSSYNSPLHF. Complete variable domain (other parts from reference TRBV5-1 and TRBJ1-6): KAGVTQTPRYLIKTRGQQVTLSCSPISGHRSVSWYQQTPGQGLQFLFEYFSETQRNKGNFPGRFSGRQFSNSRSEMNVSTLELGDSALYLCASSLLSSYNSPLHFGNGTRLTVT.

The chain carries TRBV28 and TRBJ2-3; no clear D gene. Germline values: CDR1 MDHEN, CDR2 SYDVKM. This CDR3 has 12 amino acids. Trimming shortened V by 6 bases and J by 2 bases, and 6 bases separated the two germline ends. This CDR3 reads CASRSNTDTQYF. The CDR3 DNA is TGTGCCAGCAGATCGAACACAGATACGCAGTATTTT.

CDR3 amino acids: CASSFSGDPTYEQYF. CDR3 sequence (DNA): TGTGCCAGCAGTTTTAGCGGGGACCCCACCTACGAGCAGTACTTC. The genes are TRBV6-5 and TRBJ2-7, with TRBD2 matching 8 bases. Trimming took 4 bases from V and 2 from J; bases not matched to a gene: 7. CDR3 size: 15 residues. Germline lookup yields CDR1 MNHEY and CDR2 SVGAGI.

This clone was seen once. The chain couples TRBV7-9 to TRBJ1-6, with D possibly being TRBD1 (5 bases). Germline assignment: CDR1 SEHNR and CDR2 FQNEAQ (reference sequence). V was pared by 1 base and J by 7 bases, with 11 bases between. This CDR3 has 15 residues. The CDR3 DNA sequence: TGTGCCAGCAGCTTAGGAGGGGTAAGAAATTCACCCCTCCACTTT. Translation: CASSLGGVRNSPLHF.

The chain is built from TRBV13 and TRBJ1-1; D possibly corresponds to TRBD1 (6 bases). The V end was cut by 6 bases, the J end by 7 bases, with 18 bases between. The V gene's germline CDR1 is PRHDT and CDR2 FYEKMQ (reference sequence). CDR3 length: 14 residues. CDR3 amino acids: CASRRGGRGFEAFF. The CDR3 DNA reads TGTGCCAGCAGACGAGGGGGAAGGGGCTTTGAAGCTTTCTTT.

The CDR3 sequence is CASSIGAGRDTEAFF. The CDR3 region has the DNA TGTGCCAGTAGTATCGGGGCAGGGCGGGACACTGAAGCTTTCTTT. This chain links TRBV19 with TRBJ1-1; D perhaps matches TRBD1 (5 bases). The CDR3 is made up of 15 amino acids. Trimming removed 3 bases from V and 3 bases from J, with 14 bases in between. Per the germline V gene, CDR1 is LNHDA and CDR2 is SQIVND (reference sequence).

This chain uses TRBV25-1 with TRBJ1-6, with D perhaps matching TRBD1 (5 bases). Trimming removed 1 base from V and 9 bases from J, with 10 bases in between. The CDR3 sequence is 14 residues long. Germline V CDR1 and CDR2: MGHDK, SYGVNS. The CDR3 nucleotides are TGTGCCAGCAGTGAATTGCAGGGTACTTCACCCCTCCACTTT. It yields the protein CASSELQGTSPLHF.

The rearrangement links TRBV7-9 to TRBJ2-7; D is perhaps TRBD1 (7 bases). Germline CDR1 SEHNR, CDR2 FQNEAQ (reference sequence). The CDR3 is 14 amino acids. Trimming pared 0 bases from V and 7 bases from J, leaving 13 bases between. CDR3: CASSLAVPGGEQYF. CDR3 in DNA: TGTGCCAGCAGCTTAGCCGTACCAGGGGGGGAGCAGTACTTC.

V usage is TRBV5-1 and J usage is TRBJ1-2, with a tentative D call TRBD1 (5 bases). The germline CDR1 and CDR2 sequences are SGHRS and YFSETQ. The CDR3 loop spans 15 amino acids. The V and J ends lost 4 bases and 4 bases respectively, with 17 bases between them. The CDR3 loop reads CASSPGTVYSYGYTF. Written as DNA, the CDR3 is TGCGCCAGCAGCCCAGGGACTGTCTATAGCTATGGCTACACCTTC.

This chain joins TRBV23-1 and TRBJ1-5; tentatively, D is TRBD1 (6 bases). TRBV23-1 qualifies as an ORF whose function is uncertain. CDR3 length: 15 amino acids. Trimming pared 9 bases from V and 1 base from J, leaving 16 bases between. The CDR3 spells CARKMGGASNQPQHF. The CDR3 nucleotides are TGCGCCAGGAAAATGGGGGGGGCGAGCAATCAGCCCCAGCATTTT.

The chain has TRBV7-9 and TRBJ2-1; D is tentatively TRBD1 or TRBD2 (5 bases each). The CDR3 covers 16 residues. The V gene lost 5 bases and the J gene lost 2 bases, with 16 bases spanning the gap. Germline CDR1 and CDR2: SEHNR and FQNEAQ (reference sequence). The CDR3, as DNA: TGTGCCAGCAGCGTAACCGGGACGGGGCCCTACAATGAGCAGTTCTTC. Translating it yields CASSVTGTGPYNEQFF.

This clone was seen more than once but under ten times. The rearrangement links TRBV19 to TRBJ2-3; 8 bases fit TRBD2. From germline, CDR1 is LNHDA and CDR2 SQIVND (reference sequence). With V trimmed by 2 bases and J by 7 bases, 14 bases remained unmatched. The CDR3 length is 17 residues. CDR3 sequence reads: CASSISLLAGGSNTQYF. Written as DNA, the CDR3 is TGTGCCAGTAGTATAAGTCTTTTGGCGGGAGGAAGTAATACGCAGTATTTT. Drawing the rest from reference TRBV19 and TRBJ2-3, the complete variable domain is DGGITQSPKYLFRKEGQNVTLSCEQNLNHDAMYWYRQDPGQGLRLIYYSQIVNDFQKGDIAEGYSVSREKKESFPLTVTSAQKNPTAFYLCASSISLLAGGSNTQYFGPGTRLTVL.

Of note for this clone: Additional DNA sequences in this sample encode the identical CDR3. The J gene is TRBJ2-7, the V gene TRBV7-2; D unclear. Germline V gene data show CDR1 as SGHTA and CDR2 as FQGNSA. The CDR3 covers 12 residues. V gave up 5 bases and J gave up 1 base, with 6 bases separating them. DNA of the CDR3: TGTGCCAGCAGCCAATCGTCCTACGAGCAGTACTTC. Its translation is CASSQSSYEQYF.

The rearrangement uses TRBV2 and TRBJ2-3; 10 bases map to TRBD2. The CDR3 runs to 15 residues. Germline CDR1 is SNHLY and CDR2 is FYNNEI. J was trimmed by 2 bases and V by 6 bases; bases with no gene match: 5. This CDR3 is CASRAGTSDTDTQYF. In DNA, the CDR3 is TGTGCCAGCAGAGCCGGGACTAGCGACACAGATACGCAGTATTTT. Looking up the rest from reference TRBV2 and TRBJ2-3 gives the full variable domain: EPEVTQTPSHQVTQMGQEVILRCVPISNHLYFYWYRQILGQKVEFLVSFYNNEISEKSEIFDDQFSVERPDGSNFTLKIRSTKLEDSAMYFCASRAGTSDTDTQYFGPGTRLTVL.

The rearrangement uses TRBV5-5 and TRBJ1-2, with D unclear. CDR3 length: 13 amino acids. The germline gives CDR1 SGHKS, CDR2 YYEKEE (reference sequence). The ends were cut back, 2 bases at V and 1 base at J, with 6 bases in the middle. CDR3 in DNA: TGTGCCAGCAGCTTCTTGCTTAACTATGGCTACACCTTC. Residues: CASSFLLNYGYTF.

J is TRBJ1-2 and V is TRBV18; tentative D call: TRBD1 (6 bases). CDR1 is KGHSH and CDR2 is LQKENI in the germline V gene. Trimming took 5 bases from V and 6 from J, leaving 10 bases between them. There are 12 residues in the CDR3. CDR3: CASSLGHDGYTF. Here the CDR3 DNA reads TGTGCCAGCTCATTGGGACATGATGGCTACACCTTC.

The chain recombines TRBV5-1 with TRBJ1-3; possibly TRBD1 for D (6 bases). This CDR3 is built from 14 residues. Germline CDR1 reads SGHRS; CDR2 reads YFSETQ. The V end lost 0 bases, the J end lost 7 bases, and 11 bases lay between the germline ends. The CDR3 region is CASSLGQGMNTIYF. The CDR3 region has the DNA TGCGCCAGCAGCTTGGGTCAGGGGATGAACACCATATATTTT.

The chain combines TRBV5-4 with TRBJ2-1, with a tentative D call TRBD1 (5 bases). This CDR3 comprises 15 residues. Trimming removed 4 bases from V and 7 bases from J, with 18 bases in between. Germline CDR1 SGHNT, CDR2 YYREEE (reference sequence). The CDR3 loop is CASSPGTAGRNEQFF. DNA of the CDR3: TGTGCCAGCAGCCCAGGAACGGCAGGGCGTAATGAGCAGTTCTTC.

This clone was counted only a few times. The rearrangement uses TRBV19 and TRBJ2-7; TRBD1 matches at 9 bases. The J segment lost 3 bases and the V segment lost 3 bases, leaving 0 bases of the junction unmatched. CDR1 LNHDA and CDR2 SQIVND come from the germline V gene (reference sequence). The CDR3 runs 13 residues. This chain's CDR3 is CASSMDRGYEQYF. The DNA of the CDR3 is TGTGCCAGTAGTATGGACAGGGGCTACGAGCAGTACTTC.

This chain connects TRBV7-6 to TRBJ2-1; D remains unclear. Trimming shortened V by 3 bases and J by 4 bases, and 10 bases separated the two germline ends. Germline values: CDR1 SGHVS, CDR2 FNYEAQ. The CDR3 is made up of 14 amino acids. DNA of the CDR3: TGTGCCAGCAGCTTCCTACTACAATACAATGAGCAGTTCTTC. This codes for CASSFLLQYNEQFF.

The chain carries TRBV2 and TRBJ1-5; D perhaps matches TRBD1 (5 bases). Deletions cut 6 bases from V and 1 base from J, with 10 bases between. This CDR3 has 14 amino acids. Germline V gives CDR1 SNHLY, CDR2 FYNNEI. As DNA, the CDR3 is TGTGCCAGCAGATCCAGGGTCAGCAATCAGCCCCAGCATTTT. Translated, it gives CASRSRVSNQPQHF.

V and J are TRBV13 and TRBJ1-1; D gene uncertain. V was cut by 5 bases and J by 5 bases, with 15 bases left in between. This CDR3 is built from 14 residues. Germline loops: CDR1 PRHDT, CDR2 FYEKMQ (reference sequence). The CDR3 reads CASSRREGATEAFF. CDR3 nucleotides: TGTGCCAGCAGCCGGAGGGAGGGAGCGACTGAAGCTTTCTTT.

The chain is built from TRBV4-2 and TRBJ2-3; 13 bases map to TRBD2. V trimming: 1 base; J trimming: 7 bases; junction bases outside the gene matches: 8. The CDR3 loop spans 17 amino acids. The V gene's germline CDR1 is LGHNA and CDR2 YNFKEQ. The CDR3 DNA reads as TGTGCCAGCAGCCAAGTAACTAGCGGGAGGGAACTAAATACGCAGTATTTT. Translation gives CASSQVTSGRELNTQYF.

The chain is built from TRBV14 and TRBJ2-3; 9 bases are shared with TRBD2. V gave up 1 base and J gave up 2 bases; unmatched junction bases: 10. This CDR3 comprises 18 residues. Per the germline V gene, CDR1 is SGHDN and CDR2 is FVKESK. The CDR3 sequence is CASSQAIAGVVHTDTQYF. In DNA, the CDR3 is TGTGCCAGCAGCCAAGCTATAGCGGGGGTGGTACACACAGATACGCAGTATTTT.